Each of the 16 T cell receptor beta chains below was sequenced from the same sample in a study of radiotherapy plus CTLA-4 blockade in lung cancer. This table comes from immunoSEQ multiplex PCR, and its TCRdb copy is limited to in-frame clones, with some not included. This table holds roughly 80,000 clones, 78% found once. The sequencing here drew on peripheral blood, taken from a patient treated with radiotherapy plus ipilimumab. The origin of the receptors is a human donor with non-small cell lung cancer who had a partial response to radiotherapy plus ipilimumab. Some clones in this sample may be carry-over from other donors' samples.

V usage is TRBV10-2 and J usage is TRBJ2-5; maybe TRBD1 (5 bases). V shed 1 base and J shed 2 bases, with 14 bases lying between them. This CDR3 comprises 16 residues. From germline, CDR1 is WSHSY and CDR2 SAAADI. This CDR3 reads CASSEWGDWNQETQYF. CDR3 nucleotides: TGCGCCAGCAGTGAGTGGGGCGACTGGAATCAAGAGACCCAGTACTTC.

The chain uses TRBV28 and TRBJ2-2, with TRBD2 matching over 7 bases. Looked up from germline, CDR1 is MDHEN and CDR2 is SYDVKM. The CDR3 totals 15 residues. The J segment lost 8 bases and the V segment lost 2 bases, leaving 8 bases of the junction unmatched. CDR3 coding DNA: TGTGCCAGCAGTTTACCCACGACTAGCTGGGGGGAGCTGTTTTTT. Translation gives CASSLPTTSWGELFF.

The chain recombines TRBV7-9 with TRBJ2-3; perhaps TRBD2 as D (5 bases). V lost 6 bases and J lost 6, with 13 bases in between. The germline CDR1 and CDR2 sequences are SEHNR and FQNEAQ (reference sequence). This CDR3 region has 13 residues. The CDR3 is CASRAEGADTQYF. In DNA, the CDR3 is TGTGCCAGCAGAGCAGAGGGTGCGGATACGCAGTATTTT.

V is TRBV5-1 and J is TRBJ2-7, with a tentative D call TRBD2 (6 bases). Trimming removed 4 bases from V and 0 bases from J, with 14 bases in between. The CDR3 extends over 15 amino acids. Looked up from germline, CDR1 is SGHRS and CDR2 is YFSETQ. DNA for the CDR3: TGCGCCAGCAGCCCGGGACTTCTTAGCTCCTACGAGCAGTACTTC. Translated, it gives CASSPGLLSSYEQYF.

The genes are TRBV30 and TRBJ1-2; no firm D call. CDR3 size: 15 residues. Germline-derived CDR1 and CDR2 are GTSNPN and SVGIG (reference sequence). V was shortened by 6 bases and J by 4 bases, with 21 bases between the two germline ends. Here the CDR3 reads CACYSRVRQSYGYTF. The CDR3 DNA sequence: TGTGCCTGTTATTCGAGGGTCCGCCAATCCTATGGCTACACCTTC.

The chain has TRBV9 and TRBJ1-3; 9 nucleotides agree with TRBD1. The CDR3 covers 16 residues. Germline CDR1 is SGDLS and CDR2 is YYNGEE. V dropped 7 bases and J dropped 3; count of bases not matched to a gene: 11. The CDR3 coding sequence is TGTGCCAGCTCCTTTACAGGGGGCCGAGATGGAAACACCATATATTTT. Its protein is CASSFTGGRDGNTIYF.

The chain combines TRBV28 with TRBJ2-7, with D possibly matching TRBD1 (5 bases). The CDR3 spans 13 residues. Germline CDR1 is MDHEN and CDR2 is SYDVKM. The V and J ends lost 6 bases and 6 bases respectively, with 15 bases between them. The CDR3: CASRRGQTREQYF. The CDR3 region has the DNA TGTGCCAGCAGACGCGGACAAACCCGCGAGCAGTACTTC.

The genes are TRBV28 and TRBJ2-3; 9 bases match TRBD2. Germline values: CDR1 MDHEN, CDR2 SYDVKM. The CDR3 is 16 amino acids. V trimming: 4 bases; J trimming: 1 base; junction bases outside the gene matches: 6. CDR3 sequence reads: CASSSVQREGTDTQYF. The DNA of the CDR3 is TGTGCCAGCAGTTCGGTCCAGCGGGAGGGCACAGATACGCAGTATTTT.

The chain is built from TRBV6-5 and TRBJ1-6; D possibly corresponds to TRBD1 (5 bases). CDR3 length: 15 residues. The germline V gene encodes CDR1 MNHEY and CDR2 SVGAGI. V lost 5 bases and J 10 bases, leaving 18 bases between the germline ends. The CDR3 loop reads CASSVDWSGNSPLHF. CDR3 DNA sequence: TGTGCCAGCAGTGTCGATTGGTCAGGGAACTCACCCCTCCACTTT.

This chain joins TRBV23-1 and TRBJ2-3; the match to TRBD1 covers 8 bases. Being an ORF, TRBV23-1 has a function that is uncertain. V shed 0 bases, J shed 4 bases, and the junction held 12 bases outside the gene matches. This CDR3 spans 18 amino acids. The CDR3 coding sequence is TGCGCCAGCAGTCAATCGTTCAGGGGGCTAGCTGGGGCAGATACGCAGTATTTT. Protein: CASSQSFRGLAGADTQYF.

The chain is built from TRBV28 and TRBJ2-2; maybe TRBD2 (5 bases). The CDR3 has 13 residues. Trimming removed 6 bases at V and 8 bases at J, with 13 bases between. Germline CDR1 reads MDHEN; CDR2 reads SYDVKM. Written as DNA, the CDR3 is TGTGCCAGCAGCCGCGACTACCTAGGGGAGCTGTTTTTT. Protein: CASSRDYLGELFF. The complete variable domain, with remaining parts taken from reference TRBV28 and TRBJ2-2, reads DVKVTQSSRYLVKRTGEKVFLECVQDMDHENMFWYRQDPGLGLRLIYFSYDVKMKEKGDIPEGYSVSREKKERFSLILESASTNQTSMYLCASSRDYLGELFFGEGSRLTVL.

The chain carries TRBV7-8 and TRBJ2-1; 7 nucleotides line up with TRBD2. The CDR3 contains 17 residues. Germline V lookup: CDR1 SGHVS, CDR2 FQNEAQ. After removal of 4 bases from V and 7 bases from J, the junction contained 16 bases not matched to a gene. The chain's CDR3 is CASSSSGSGTVRNEQFF. Written as DNA, the CDR3 is TGTGCCAGCAGCTCCTCGGGGAGCGGGACGGTGAGGAATGAGCAGTTCTTC.

J is TRBJ1-3 and V is TRBV15, with 7 bases aligning to TRBD1. This CDR3 comprises 14 residues. Germline CDR1 LNHNV, CDR2 YYDKDF (reference sequence). The V segment lost 8 bases and the J segment 2 bases; nucleotides outside the gene matches: 6. The CDR3 here is CATAIQGAGNTIYF. The DNA of the CDR3 is TGTGCCACCGCTATCCAGGGGGCTGGAAACACCATATATTTT.

CDR3 amino acids: CASTPNRVTGELFF. DNA of the CDR3: TGTGCCAGCACCCCGAACAGGGTCACCGGGGAGCTGTTTTTT. V and J are TRBV2 and TRBJ2-2; perhaps TRBD1 as D (6 bases). The CDR3 is 14 amino acids. V lost 7 bases, J lost 4 bases, and 13 bases lay in between. Germline values: CDR1 SNHLY, CDR2 FYNNEI.

The CDR3 nucleotides read TGTGCCAGCAGTTACGCGGACATCGTCTATGGCTACACCTTC. Protein: CASSYADIVYGYTF. This chain uses TRBV6-5 with TRBJ1-2; D is perhaps TRBD1 (5 bases). Germline CDR1 MNHEY, CDR2 SVGAGI. Trimming cost V 2 bases and J 4 bases, with 11 bases left between them. The CDR3 has 14 residues.

This chain uses TRBV6-5 with TRBJ1-4; D is possibly TRBD1 (6 bases). V was pared by 9 bases and J by 0 bases, with 14 bases between. The CDR3 loop spans 15 amino acids. Germline V gene sequence: CDR1 MNHEY, CDR2 SVGAGI. CDR3 amino acids: CASGQTLATNEKLFF. The CDR3 nucleotides are TGTGCCAGTGGACAGACCCTGGCAACTAATGAAAAACTGTTTTTT.